This T cell receptor (beta chain) was captured in a study of blood T cell repertoires in COVID-19. For the study at large: Some COVID-19 samples were acute and others convalescent; all came from the United States, Italy and Spain. T cells, B-cell-depleted T cells, or PBMCs supplied cDNA or gDNA.

Study processing details: Estimation of nucleated cell counts was performed using reference gene primer amplification. Some clones are missing from TCRdb's copy, which holds only in-frame ones; the method was immunoSEQ multiplex PCR. The V and J calls and clone size come from that table; D and trimming were worked out from the DNA. The sample holds 150,000 to 200,000 clones, 86% seen once. The CDR3 length is 14 residues. The V and J ends lost 4 bases and 3 bases, in that order; junction bases with no gene match: 6. Per germline, CDR1 LNHDA and CDR2 SQIVND (reference sequence). The sequenced sample was peripheral blood. V usage is TRBV19 and J usage is TRBJ2-7; 7 bases match TRBD1. The receptor's source is an elderly woman in a cohort sampled during active or convalescent COVID-19. The CDR3 is CASSRRDSRYEQYF. DNA for the CDR3: TGTGCCAGTAGTAGAAGGGACAGCCGCTACGAGCAGTACTTC.